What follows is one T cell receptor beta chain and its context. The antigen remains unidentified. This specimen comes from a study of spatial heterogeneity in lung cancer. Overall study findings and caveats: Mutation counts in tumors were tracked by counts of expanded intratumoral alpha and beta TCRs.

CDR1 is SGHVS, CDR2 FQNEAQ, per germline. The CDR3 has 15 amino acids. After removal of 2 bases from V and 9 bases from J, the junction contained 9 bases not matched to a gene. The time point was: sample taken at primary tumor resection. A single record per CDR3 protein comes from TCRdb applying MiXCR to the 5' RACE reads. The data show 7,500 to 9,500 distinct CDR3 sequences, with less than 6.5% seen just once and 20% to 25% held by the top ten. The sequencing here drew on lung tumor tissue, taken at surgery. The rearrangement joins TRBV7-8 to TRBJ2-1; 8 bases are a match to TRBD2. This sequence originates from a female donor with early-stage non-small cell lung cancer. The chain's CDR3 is CASSLRGGSPGEQFF. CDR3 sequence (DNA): TGTGCCAGCAGCTTACGGGGGGGGTCGCCCGGTGAGCAGTTCTTC.